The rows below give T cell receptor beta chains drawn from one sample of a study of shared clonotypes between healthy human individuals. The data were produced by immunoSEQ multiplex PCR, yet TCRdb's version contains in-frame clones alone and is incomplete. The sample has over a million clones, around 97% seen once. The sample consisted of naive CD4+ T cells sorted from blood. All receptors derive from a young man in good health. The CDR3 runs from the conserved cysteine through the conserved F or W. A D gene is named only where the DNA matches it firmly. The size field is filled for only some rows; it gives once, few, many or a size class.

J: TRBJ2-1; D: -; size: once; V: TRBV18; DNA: TGTGCCAGCTCACCCGACGGGTTCAATGAGCAGTTCTTC; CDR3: CASSPDGFNEQFF
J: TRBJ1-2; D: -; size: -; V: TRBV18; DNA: TGTGCCAGCTCACCTTTGGACATATCTAACTATGGCTACACCTTC; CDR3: CASSPLDISNYGYTF
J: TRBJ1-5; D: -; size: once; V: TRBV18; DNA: TGTGCCAGCTCACCCCGCGGGGATCAGCCCCAGCATTTT; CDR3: CASSPRGDQPQHF
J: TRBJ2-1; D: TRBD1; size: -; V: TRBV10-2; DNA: TGCGCCAGTGAAAGAACAGGGGACGGGCTCAATGAGCAGTTCTTC; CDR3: CASERTGDGLNEQFF
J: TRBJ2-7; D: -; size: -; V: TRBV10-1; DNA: TGCGCCAGCAGTGAGAAACACGAGCAGTACTTC; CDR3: CASSEKHEQYF
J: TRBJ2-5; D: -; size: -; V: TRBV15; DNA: TGTGCCACCGGACGGTTGGGCGAAGAGACCCAGTACTTC; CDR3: CATGRLGEETQYF
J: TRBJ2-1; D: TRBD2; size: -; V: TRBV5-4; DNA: TGTGCCAGCAGTCGGACTAGCGGGGGTTACAATGAGCAGTTCTTC; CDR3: CASSRTSGGYNEQFF
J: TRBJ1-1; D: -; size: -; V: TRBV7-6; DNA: TGTGCCAGCAGCTCCCGCTTAGGGCGAAAAGGCACTGAAGCTTTCTTT; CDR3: CASSSRLGRKGTEAFF
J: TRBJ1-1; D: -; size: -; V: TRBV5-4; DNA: TGTGCCAGCAGCTTTTCACCCCGGCAGGGCACTGAAGCTTTCTTT; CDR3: CASSFSPRQGTEAFF
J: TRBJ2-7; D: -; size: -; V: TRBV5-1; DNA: TGCGCCAGCAGCTTGGACCCCGGGACCACCTCACACTTC; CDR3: CASSLDPGTTSHF
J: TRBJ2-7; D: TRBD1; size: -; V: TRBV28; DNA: TGTGCCAGCAGTTTTGAAGACAGGGGCTACGAGCAGTACTTC; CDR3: CASSFEDRGYEQYF
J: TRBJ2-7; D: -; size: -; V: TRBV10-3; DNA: TGTGCCACTTTAGGGAGCAGTCCTATCTACGAGCAGTACTTC; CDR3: CATLGSSPIYEQYF
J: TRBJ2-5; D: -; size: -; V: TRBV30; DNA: TGTGCCTGGAGTGTACTCCTCGACCAGTCAGGGGTGGGGACCCAGTACTTC; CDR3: CAWSVLLDQSGVGTQYF
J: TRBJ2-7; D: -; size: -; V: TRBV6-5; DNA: TGTGCCAGCAGTTACTCGGGGGCAGGGCCCCGCGAGCAGTACTTC; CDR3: CASSYSGAGPREQYF
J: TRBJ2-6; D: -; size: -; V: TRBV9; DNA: TGTGCCAGCAGCGTAGCCAGGGTACAAAGCTCTGGGGCCAACGTCCTGACTTTC; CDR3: CASSVARVQSSGANVLTF
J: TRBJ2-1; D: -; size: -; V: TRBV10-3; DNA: TGTGCCATCAGTGAGGGGGTGGACAGAAATATTGAGCAGTTCTTC; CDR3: CAISEGVDRNIEQFF
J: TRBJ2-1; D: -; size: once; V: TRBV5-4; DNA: TGTGCCAGCAGCTTGGACTCGGGTGGCGGGCAGTTCTTC; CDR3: CASSLDSGGGQFF
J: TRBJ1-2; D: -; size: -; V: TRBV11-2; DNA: TGTGCCAGCAGCGCCGCGAGAAGCTTTGGCTACACCTTC; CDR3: CASSAARSFGYTF
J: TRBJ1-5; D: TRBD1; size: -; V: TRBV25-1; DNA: TGTGCCAGCAGTGAGTCCGGGACAGCTTACGGTCAGCCCCAGCATTTT; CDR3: CASSESGTAYGQPQHF
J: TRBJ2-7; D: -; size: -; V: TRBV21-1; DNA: TGTGCCAGCAGCTGGTCCAGTTTGGGGGGCGAATCGTCCTACGAGCAGTACTTC; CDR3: CASSWSSLGGESSYEQYF
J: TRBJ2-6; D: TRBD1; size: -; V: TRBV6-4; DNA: TGTGCCAGCAGTGATATCGCCCGGACAGGTGGCCTCTTGGGGGCCAACGTCCTGACTTTC; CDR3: CASSDIARTGGLLGANVLTF
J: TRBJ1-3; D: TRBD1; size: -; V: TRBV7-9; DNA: TGTGCCAGCAGCTTTTTACAGGGGGCGACGGCTGGAAACACCATATATTTT; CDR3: CASSFLQGATAGNTIYF
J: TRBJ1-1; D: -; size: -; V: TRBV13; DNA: TGTGCCAGCAGCTTAGGACGGCGTGGGGGGAGGAACACTGAAGCTTTCTTT; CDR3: CASSLGRRGGRNTEAFF
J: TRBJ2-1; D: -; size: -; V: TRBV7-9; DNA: TGTGCCAGCAGCTCTACCCCTCGCGTGGGGGTCAACAATGAGCAGTTCTTC; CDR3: CASSSTPRVGVNNEQFF
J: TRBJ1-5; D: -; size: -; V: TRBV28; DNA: TGTGCCAGCAGTTTCCGGGGGCCAGGACAGCCCCAGCATTTT; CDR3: CASSFRGPGQPQHF
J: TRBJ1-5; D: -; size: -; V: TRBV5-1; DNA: TGCGCCAGCAGCTTACAGGGTAAGAGCAATCAGCCCCAGCATTTT; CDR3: CASSLQGKSNQPQHF
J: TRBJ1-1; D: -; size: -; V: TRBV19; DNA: TGTGCCAGTGAAAGTCGGGGCACTGAAGCTTTCTTT; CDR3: CASESRGTEAFF
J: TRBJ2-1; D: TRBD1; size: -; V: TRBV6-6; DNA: TGTGCCAGCAGTTCGACCGGGACAGGGTCCTCGGGGCAGTTCTTC; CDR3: CASSSTGTGSSGQFF
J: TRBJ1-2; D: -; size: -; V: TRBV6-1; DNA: TGTGCCAGCAGTGAGGGGGGCCGCTATGGCTACACCTTC; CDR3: CASSEGGRYGYTF
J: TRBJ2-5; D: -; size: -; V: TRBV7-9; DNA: TGTGCCAGCAGCATGTCCCAAGAGACCCAGTACTTC; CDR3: CASSMSQETQYF
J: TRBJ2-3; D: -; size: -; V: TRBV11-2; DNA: TGTGCCAGCAGTTACGGTTCAGATACGCAGTATTTT; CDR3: CASSYGSDTQYF
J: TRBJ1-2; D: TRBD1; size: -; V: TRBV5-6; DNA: TGTGCCAGCAGCTTGTTTACTGCGACAGGGCGGGATGGCTACACCTTC; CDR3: CASSLFTATGRDGYTF
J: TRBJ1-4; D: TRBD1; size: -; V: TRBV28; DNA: TGTGCCAGCCGACAGGGGAGTGAAAAACTGTTTTTT; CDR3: CASRQGSEKLFF
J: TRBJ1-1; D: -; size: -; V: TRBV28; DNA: TGTGCCAGCAGGGCAAGTGGGGAAGCTTTCTTT; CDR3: CASRASGEAFF
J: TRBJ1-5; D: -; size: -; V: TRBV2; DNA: TGTGCCAGCAGTGAGGCCCGGGATCAGCCCCAGCATTTT; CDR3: CASSEARDQPQHF
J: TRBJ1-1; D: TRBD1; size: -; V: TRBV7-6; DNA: TGTGCCAGCAGCGCCAGGTCTCAGGACAGGGGGCGCCTAATGAACACTGAAGCTTTCTTT; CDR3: CASSARSQDRGRLMNTEAFF
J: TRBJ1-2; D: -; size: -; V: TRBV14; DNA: TGTGCCAGCAGCCAAACAATAGACAGGCGGCCCGAAGGCAACTATGGCTACACCTTC; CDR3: CASSQTIDRRPEGNYGYTF
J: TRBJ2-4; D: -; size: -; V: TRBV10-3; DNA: TGTGCCATCAGTGAGGGGTTCATTCAGTACTTC; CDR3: CAISEGFIQYF
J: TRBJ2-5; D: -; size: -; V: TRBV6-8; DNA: TGTGCCAGCAGTCTCAGTCGAGAGACCCAGTACTTC; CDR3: CASSLSRETQYF
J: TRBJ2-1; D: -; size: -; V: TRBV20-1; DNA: TGCAGTGCTAGATTCTACAATGAGCAGTTCTTC; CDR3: CSARFYNEQFF
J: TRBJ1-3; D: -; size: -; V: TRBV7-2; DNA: TGTGCCAGCAGCTTAGGGGGGGCGCAGGGAAACACCATATATTTT; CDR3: CASSLGGAQGNTIYF
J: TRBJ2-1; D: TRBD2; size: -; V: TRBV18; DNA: TGTGCCAGCTCACCAGGAGCGGGAGCGCTTGAGCAGTTCTTC; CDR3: CASSPGAGALEQFF
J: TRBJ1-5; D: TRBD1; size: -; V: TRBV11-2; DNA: TGTGCCAGCAGCTCCCTGACAGGGGGCAGTCAGCCCCAGCATTTT; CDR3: CASSSLTGGSQPQHF
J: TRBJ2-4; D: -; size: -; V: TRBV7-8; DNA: TGTGCCAGCAGCTTAAGGGGGGCCAAAAACATTCAGTACTTC; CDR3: CASSLRGAKNIQYF
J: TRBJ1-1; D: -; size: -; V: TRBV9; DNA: TGTGCCAGCAGCGTAGTTTTCGACACTGAAGCTTTCTTT; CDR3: CASSVVFDTEAFF